Listed below are T cell receptor beta chains from one sample, sequenced in a study of CD8 T cells in ankylosing spondylitis. Each CDR3 protein gets one entry after TCRdb re-called the 5' RACE reads with MiXCR. Of roughly 700,000 distinct CDR3 sequences in the sample, 19% were seen once. Sequenced input: blood, either unsorted or a sorted T cell fraction (not recorded which). All receptors derive from a male donor with ankylosing spondylitis. The CDR3 runs from the conserved cysteine through the conserved F or W. The D gene is left open where the match is weak. The size field is filled for only some rows; it gives once, few, many or a size class.

clone size: few; D gene: NA; J gene: TRBJ1-5; V gene: TRBV3-1; CDR3 protein: CASSPQGVSDGNQPQHF; CDR3 DNA: TGTGCCAGCAGCCCACAGGGAGTCAGTGACGGCAATCAGCCCCAGCATTTT
clone size: few; D gene: NA; J gene: TRBJ1-1; V gene: TRBV7-6; CDR3 protein: CASSLVSGLVAEAFF; CDR3 DNA: TGTGCCAGCAGCTTAGTCTCGGGGTTGGTCGCTGAAGCTTTCTTT
clone size: few; D gene: NA; J gene: TRBJ2-7; V gene: TRBV29-1; CDR3 protein: CSVGETPWAEQYF; CDR3 DNA: TGCAGCGTTGGAGAAACGCCTTGGGCCGAGCAGTACTTC
clone size: few; D gene: NA; J gene: TRBJ1-2; V gene: TRBV6-2/TRBV6-3; CDR3 protein: CASSYLSGGYGYTF; CDR3 DNA: TGTGCCAGCAGTTACTTATCCGGCGGCTATGGCTACACCTTC
clone size: many; D gene: NA; J gene: TRBJ2-4; V gene: TRBV25-1; CDR3 protein: CASRVTQYF; CDR3 DNA: TGTGCCAGCAGGGTCACTCAGTACTTC
clone size: NA; D gene: TRBD2; J gene: TRBJ2-1; V gene: TRBV7-3; CDR3 protein: CASSPQGGAGGPREQFF; CDR3 DNA: TGTGCCAGCAGCCCCCAAGGCGGGGCGGGAGGGCCTAGAGAGCAGTTCTTC
clone size: NA; D gene: NA; J gene: TRBJ1-3; V gene: TRBV15; CDR3 protein: CATSATGYSGNTIYF; CDR3 DNA: TGTGCCACCAGCGCCACAGGGTACTCTGGAAACACCATATATTTT
clone size: NA; D gene: NA; J gene: TRBJ2-2; V gene: TRBV6-5; CDR3 protein: CASSLSLIGIGELFF; CDR3 DNA: TGTGCCAGCAGTTTATCCCTAATAGGCATCGGGGAGCTGTTTTTT
clone size: NA; D gene: NA; J gene: TRBJ2-7; V gene: TRBV27; CDR3 protein: CASENLLTYEQYF; CDR3 DNA: TGTGCCAGCGAAAACCTCCTCACCTACGAGCAGTACTTC
clone size: few; D gene: NA; J gene: TRBJ2-7; V gene: TRBV20-1; CDR3 protein: CSAQDKTYEQYF; CDR3 DNA: TGCAGTGCTCAGGACAAGACCTACGAGCAGTACTTC
clone size: NA; D gene: TRBD2; J gene: TRBJ2-5; V gene: TRBV4-2; CDR3 protein: CASSQDWSVGGETQYF; CDR3 DNA: TGTGCCAGCAGCCAAGATTGGTCGGTGGGAGGGGAGACCCAGTACTTC
clone size: NA; D gene: NA; J gene: TRBJ2-5; V gene: TRBV19; CDR3 protein: CASSMDGAGETQYF; CDR3 DNA: TGTGCCAGTAGTATGGATGGGGCGGGTGAGACCCAGTACTTC
clone size: NA; D gene: NA; J gene: TRBJ2-3; V gene: TRBV7-2; CDR3 protein: CASSLGVNTDTQYF; CDR3 DNA: TGTGCCAGCAGCTTAGGCGTGAACACAGATACGCAGTATTTT
clone size: many; D gene: NA; J gene: TRBJ1-1; V gene: TRBV29-1; CDR3 protein: CSAVLGLHTEAFF; CDR3 DNA: TGCAGCGCCGTACTCGGCCTTCACACTGAAGCTTTCTTT
clone size: few; D gene: TRBD2; J gene: TRBJ2-2; V gene: TRBV3-1; CDR3 protein: CASSPRDLAGVGETGELFF; CDR3 DNA: TGTGCCAGCAGCCCAAGAGACCTAGCGGGAGTCGGGGAGACCGGGGAGCTGTTTTTT
clone size: NA; D gene: NA; J gene: TRBJ1-4; V gene: TRBV7-9; CDR3 protein: CAIPLGSGLFF; CDR3 DNA: TGTGCCATCCCATTGGGTTCTGGACTGTTTTTT
clone size: NA; D gene: NA; J gene: TRBJ2-6; V gene: TRBV28; CDR3 protein: CASSFGVRNSGANVLTF; CDR3 DNA: TGTGCCAGCAGTTTCGGGGTGAGGAACTCTGGGGCCAACGTCCTGACTTTC
clone size: NA; D gene: NA; J gene: TRBJ2-7; V gene: TRBV5-1; CDR3 protein: CASSLGEHAYEQYF; CDR3 DNA: TGCGCCAGCAGCTTGGGGGAGCATGCCTACGAGCAGTACTTC
clone size: NA; D gene: NA; J gene: TRBJ1-3; V gene: TRBV11-2; CDR3 protein: CASSLERSSGAGNTIYF; CDR3 DNA: TGTGCCAGCAGCTTAGAGCGGAGTTCGGGGGCTGGAAACACCATATATTTT
clone size: NA; D gene: TRBD1; J gene: TRBJ1-6; V gene: TRBV28; CDR3 protein: CASSLWEQGDNSPLHF; CDR3 DNA: TGTGCCAGCAGTTTATGGGAACAGGGGGACAATTCACCCCTCCACTTT
clone size: NA; D gene: NA; J gene: TRBJ2-3; V gene: TRBV7-8; CDR3 protein: CASSFTPTDTQYF; CDR3 DNA: TGTGCCAGCAGCTTTACCCCCACAGATACGCAGTATTTT
clone size: NA; D gene: NA; J gene: TRBJ1-3; V gene: TRBV20-1; CDR3 protein: CSARRGPASDEGNTIYF; CDR3 DNA: TGCAGTGCTAGGCGGGGGCCGGCCTCCGACGAGGGAAACACCATATATTTT
clone size: NA; D gene: TRBD1; J gene: TRBJ1-1; V gene: TRBV27; CDR3 protein: CASSLTPGQGAAEAFF; CDR3 DNA: TGTGCCAGCAGTTTAACTCCGGGACAGGGGGCGGCTGAAGCTTTCTTT
clone size: NA; D gene: TRBD1; J gene: TRBJ2-5; V gene: TRBV5-5; CDR3 protein: CASSSGQVQETQYF; CDR3 DNA: TGTGCCAGCAGCTCTGGACAGGTCCAAGAGACCCAGTACTTC
clone size: few; D gene: NA; J gene: TRBJ2-1; V gene: TRBV7-6; CDR3 protein: CASSFIAARAGGNEQFF; CDR3 DNA: TGTGCCAGCAGCTTTATAGCGGCTAGGGCCGGTGGCAATGAGCAGTTCTTC
clone size: NA; D gene: NA; J gene: TRBJ1-1; V gene: TRBV18; CDR3 protein: CASSAGRGDTEAFF; CDR3 DNA: TGTGCCAGCTCGGCCGGGAGGGGAGACACTGAAGCTTTCTTT
clone size: many; D gene: NA; J gene: TRBJ2-3; V gene: TRBV12-3/TRBV12-4; CDR3 protein: CASSYRGGGTDTQYF; CDR3 DNA: TGTGCCAGCAGTTACAGGGGAGGGGGCACAGATACGCAGTATTTT
clone size: NA; D gene: TRBD1; J gene: TRBJ1-1; V gene: TRBV7-9; CDR3 protein: CASSLKRQGAEAFF; CDR3 DNA: TGTGCCAGCAGCTTAAAGCGGCAGGGGGCTGAAGCTTTCTTT
clone size: few; D gene: NA; J gene: TRBJ2-6; V gene: TRBV6-1; CDR3 protein: CASSDLSSGANVLTF; CDR3 DNA: TGTGCCAGCAGTGATCTGTCTTCTGGGGCCAACGTCCTGACTTTC
clone size: few; D gene: TRBD2; J gene: TRBJ2-2; V gene: TRBV28; CDR3 protein: CASSLPRLAVTTGELFF; CDR3 DNA: TGTGCCAGCAGTTTACCGAGACTAGCGGTAACCACCGGGGAGCTGTTTTTT
clone size: many; D gene: NA; J gene: TRBJ2-1; V gene: TRBV5-1; CDR3 protein: CASSLGKISYNEQFF; CDR3 DNA: TGCGCCAGCAGCTTGGGGAAAATCTCCTACAATGAGCAGTTCTTC
clone size: NA; D gene: TRBD1; J gene: TRBJ2-7; V gene: TRBV5-1; CDR3 protein: CASSTQPGQGHYEQYF; CDR3 DNA: TGCGCCAGCAGCACCCAACCGGGACAGGGTCACTACGAGCAGTACTTC
clone size: NA; D gene: TRBD2; J gene: TRBJ2-1; V gene: TRBV6-2/TRBV6-3; CDR3 protein: CASGRGTSRDEQFF; CDR3 DNA: TGTGCCAGCGGACGGGGGACTAGCAGGGATGAGCAGTTCTTC
clone size: NA; D gene: TRBD2; J gene: TRBJ2-1; V gene: TRBV12-3/TRBV12-4; CDR3 protein: CASSLGTIRFF; CDR3 DNA: TGTGCCAGCAGTCTCGGGACTATTCGGTTCTTC
clone size: NA; D gene: NA; J gene: TRBJ1-3; V gene: TRBV5-1; CDR3 protein: CASSLGPGPRTDSGNTIYF; CDR3 DNA: TGCGCCAGCAGCTTGGGGCCTGGCCCCAGAACCGACTCTGGAAACACCATATATTTT
clone size: NA; D gene: NA; J gene: TRBJ2-7; V gene: TRBV10-3; CDR3 protein: CAISEPQDPRYEQYF; CDR3 DNA: TGTGCCATCAGTGAGCCTCAGGACCCCCGCTACGAGCAGTACTTC
clone size: NA; D gene: TRBD1; J gene: TRBJ1-2; V gene: TRBV20-1; CDR3 protein: CSARIDREAYGYTF; CDR3 DNA: TGCAGTGCTAGAATAGACAGGGAGGCCTATGGCTACACCTTC
clone size: few; D gene: NA; J gene: TRBJ2-5; V gene: TRBV11-2; CDR3 protein: CASQGAGGPLLRETQYF; CDR3 DNA: TGTGCCAGCCAGGGGGCGGGGGGGCCCCTACTACGAGAGACCCAGTACTTC
clone size: few; D gene: NA; J gene: TRBJ1-5; V gene: TRBV15; CDR3 protein: CATSAGGSSQPQHF; CDR3 DNA: TGTGCCACCAGTGCCGGAGGGAGTTCTCAGCCCCAGCATTTT
clone size: few; D gene: NA; J gene: TRBJ1-2; V gene: TRBV2; CDR3 protein: CASSEGGYNYGYTF; CDR3 DNA: TGTGCCAGCAGTGAAGGGGGATACAACTATGGCTACACCTTC
clone size: few; D gene: NA; J gene: TRBJ2-7; V gene: TRBV7-9; CDR3 protein: CASREGPDVYEQYF; CDR3 DNA: TGTGCCAGCCGAGAGGGACCTGACGTCTACGAGCAGTACTTC
clone size: NA; D gene: NA; J gene: TRBJ2-2; V gene: TRBV27; CDR3 protein: CASSAGTTNTGELFF; CDR3 DNA: TGTGCCAGCAGTGCCGGGACAACGAACACCGGGGAGCTGTTTTTT
clone size: NA; D gene: NA; J gene: TRBJ2-7; V gene: TRBV12-3/TRBV12-4; CDR3 protein: CASRHRSSYEQYF; CDR3 DNA: TGTGCCAGCAGGCACAGGTCCTCCTACGAGCAGTACTTC
clone size: NA; D gene: NA; J gene: TRBJ2-7; V gene: TRBV7-2; CDR3 protein: CASSSPGAWTDEQYF; CDR3 DNA: TGTGCCAGCAGCTCCCCAGGGGCCTGGACGGACGAGCAGTACTTC
clone size: NA; D gene: NA; J gene: TRBJ1-2; V gene: TRBV20-1; CDR3 protein: CSAKGRGINYGYTF; CDR3 DNA: TGCAGTGCCAAGGGCCGGGGAATTAACTATGGCTACACCTTC
clone size: NA; D gene: NA; J gene: TRBJ2-7; V gene: TRBV5-4; CDR3 protein: CASHGDRRESYEQYF; CDR3 DNA: TGTGCCAGTCACGGGGACAGGCGGGAGTCCTACGAGCAGTACTTC